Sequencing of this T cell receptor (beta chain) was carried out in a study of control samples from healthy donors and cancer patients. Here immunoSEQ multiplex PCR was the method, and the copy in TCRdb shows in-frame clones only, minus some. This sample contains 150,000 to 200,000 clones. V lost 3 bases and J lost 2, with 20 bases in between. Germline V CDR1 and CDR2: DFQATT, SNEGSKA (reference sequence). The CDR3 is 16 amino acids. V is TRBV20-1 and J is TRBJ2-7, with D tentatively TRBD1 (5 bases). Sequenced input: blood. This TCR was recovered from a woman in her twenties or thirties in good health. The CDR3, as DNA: TGCAGTGCTAGTCCTATTGACAGTACCCGAACCTACGAGCAGTACTTC. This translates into CSASPIDSTRTYEQYF.